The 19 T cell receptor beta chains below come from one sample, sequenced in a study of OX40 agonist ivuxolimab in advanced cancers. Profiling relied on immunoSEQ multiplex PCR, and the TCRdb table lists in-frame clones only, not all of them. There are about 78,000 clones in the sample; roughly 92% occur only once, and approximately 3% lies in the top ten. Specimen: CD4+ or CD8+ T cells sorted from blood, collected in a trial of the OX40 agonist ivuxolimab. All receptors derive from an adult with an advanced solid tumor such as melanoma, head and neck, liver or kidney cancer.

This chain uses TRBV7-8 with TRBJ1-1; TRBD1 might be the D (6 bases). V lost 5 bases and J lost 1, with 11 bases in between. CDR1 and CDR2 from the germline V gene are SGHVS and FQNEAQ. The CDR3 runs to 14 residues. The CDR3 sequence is CASSGGGPNTEAFF. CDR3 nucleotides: TGTGCCAGCAGCGGGGGGGGCCCGAACACTGAAGCTTTCTTT.

CDR3 protein: CASSPTSADETQYF. In DNA, the CDR3 is TGTGCCAGCAGCCCGACTAGCGCGGATGAGACCCAGTACTTC. This chain links TRBV5-4 with TRBJ2-5, with 8 nucleotides matching TRBD2. V shed 4 bases and J 5 bases; nucleotides not matched to a gene: 7. Germline V gene sequence: CDR1 SGHNT, CDR2 YYREEE (reference sequence). CDR3 length equals 14 residues.

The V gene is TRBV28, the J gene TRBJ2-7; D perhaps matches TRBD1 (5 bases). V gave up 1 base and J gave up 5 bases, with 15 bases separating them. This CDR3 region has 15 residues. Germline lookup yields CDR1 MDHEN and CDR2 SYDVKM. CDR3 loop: CASSLSSAGYHEQYF. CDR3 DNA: TGTGCCAGCAGTTTATCATCTGCAGGGTACCACGAGCAGTACTTC.

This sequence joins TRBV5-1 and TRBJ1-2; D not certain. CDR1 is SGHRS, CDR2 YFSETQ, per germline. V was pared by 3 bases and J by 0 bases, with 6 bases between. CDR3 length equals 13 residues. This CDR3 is CASSSGANYGYTF. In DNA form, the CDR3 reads TGCGCCAGCAGCTCCGGGGCTAACTATGGCTACACCTTC.

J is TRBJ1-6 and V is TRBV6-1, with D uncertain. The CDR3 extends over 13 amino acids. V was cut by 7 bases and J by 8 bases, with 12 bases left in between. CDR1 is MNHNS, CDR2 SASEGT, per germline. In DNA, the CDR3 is TGTGCCAGCATTAGGGATCTTGATTCACCCCTCCACTTT. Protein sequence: CASIRDLDSPLHF.

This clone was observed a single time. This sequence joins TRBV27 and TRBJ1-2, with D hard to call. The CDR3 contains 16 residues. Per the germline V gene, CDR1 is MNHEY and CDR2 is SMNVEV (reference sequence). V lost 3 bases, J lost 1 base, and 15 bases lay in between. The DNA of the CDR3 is TGTGCCAGCAGTTTCCACCCCTCCCTGTTTAACTATGGCTACACCTTC. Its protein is CASSFHPSLFNYGYTF.

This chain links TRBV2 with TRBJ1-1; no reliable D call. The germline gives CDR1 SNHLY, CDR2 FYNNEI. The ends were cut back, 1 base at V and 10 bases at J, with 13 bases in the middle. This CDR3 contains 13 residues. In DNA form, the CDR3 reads TGTGCCAGCAGTGAAGGGATGAACCTGAGAGCTTTCTTT. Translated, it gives CASSEGMNLRAFF.

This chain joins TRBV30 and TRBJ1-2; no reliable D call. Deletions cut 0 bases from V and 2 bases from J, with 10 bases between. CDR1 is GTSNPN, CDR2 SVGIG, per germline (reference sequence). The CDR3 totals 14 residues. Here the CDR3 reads CAWSVKGSNYGYTF. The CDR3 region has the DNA TGTGCCTGGAGTGTAAAGGGCAGCAACTATGGCTACACCTTC. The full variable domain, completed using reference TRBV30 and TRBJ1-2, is SQTIHQWPATLVQPVGSPLSLECTVEGTSNPNLYWYRQAAGRGLQLLFYSVGIGQISSEVPQNLSASRPQDRQFILSSKKLLLSDSGFYLCAWSVKGSNYGYTFGSGTRLTVV.

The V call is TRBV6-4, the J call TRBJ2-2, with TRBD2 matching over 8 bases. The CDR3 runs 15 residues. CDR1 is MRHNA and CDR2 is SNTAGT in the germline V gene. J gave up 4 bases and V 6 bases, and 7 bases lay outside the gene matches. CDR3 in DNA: TGTGCCAGCAGCCAGCTAAGCGGGAGCACCGGGGAGCTGTTTTTT. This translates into CASSQLSGSTGELFF.

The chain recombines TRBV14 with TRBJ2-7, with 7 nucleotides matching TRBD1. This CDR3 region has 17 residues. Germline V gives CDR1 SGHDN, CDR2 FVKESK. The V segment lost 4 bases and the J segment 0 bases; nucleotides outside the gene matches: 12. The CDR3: CASSRGVGGRSSYEQYF. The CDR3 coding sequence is TGTGCCAGCAGCCGAGGCGTAGGGGGCCGTAGCTCCTACGAGCAGTACTTC.

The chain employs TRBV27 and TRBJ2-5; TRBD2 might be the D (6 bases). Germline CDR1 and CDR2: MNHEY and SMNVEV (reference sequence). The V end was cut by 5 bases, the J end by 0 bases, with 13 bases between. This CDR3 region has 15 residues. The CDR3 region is CASSQTSIYQETQYF. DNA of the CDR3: TGTGCCAGCAGTCAAACTAGCATTTACCAAGAGACCCAGTACTTC.

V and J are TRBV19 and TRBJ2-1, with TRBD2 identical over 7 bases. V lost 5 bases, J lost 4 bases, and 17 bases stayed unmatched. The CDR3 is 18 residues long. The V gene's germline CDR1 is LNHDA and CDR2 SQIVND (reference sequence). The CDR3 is CASSVYFWGGSDYNEQFF. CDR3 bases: TGTGCCAGTAGTGTCTATTTCTGGGGGGGGTCCGATTACAATGAGCAGTTCTTC.

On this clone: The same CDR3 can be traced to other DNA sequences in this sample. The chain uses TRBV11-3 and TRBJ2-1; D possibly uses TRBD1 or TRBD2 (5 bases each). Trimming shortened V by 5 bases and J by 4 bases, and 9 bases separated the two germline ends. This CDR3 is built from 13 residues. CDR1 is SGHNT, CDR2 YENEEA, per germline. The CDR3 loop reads CASSPGPYNEQFF. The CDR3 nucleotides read TGTGCCAGCAGCCCGGGGCCTTACAATGAGCAGTTCTTC.

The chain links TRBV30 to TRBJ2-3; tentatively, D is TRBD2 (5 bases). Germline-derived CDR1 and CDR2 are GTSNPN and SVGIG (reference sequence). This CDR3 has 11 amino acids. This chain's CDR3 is CASGRTDTQYF. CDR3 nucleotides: TGTGCAAGCGGACGCACAGATACGCAGTATTTT. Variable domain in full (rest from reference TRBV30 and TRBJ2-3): SQTIHQWPATLVQPVGSPLSLECTVEGTSNPNLYWYRQAAGRGLQLLFYSVGIGQISSEVPQNLSASRPQDRQFILSSKKLLLSDSGFYLCASGRTDTQYFGPGTRLTVL.

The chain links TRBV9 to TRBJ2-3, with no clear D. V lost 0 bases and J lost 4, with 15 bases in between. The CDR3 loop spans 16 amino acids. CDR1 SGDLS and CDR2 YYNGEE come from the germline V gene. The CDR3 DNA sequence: TGTGCCAGCAGCGTAGGGGCCGTCATGGTCGCAGATACGCAGTATTTT. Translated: CASSVGAVMVADTQYF.

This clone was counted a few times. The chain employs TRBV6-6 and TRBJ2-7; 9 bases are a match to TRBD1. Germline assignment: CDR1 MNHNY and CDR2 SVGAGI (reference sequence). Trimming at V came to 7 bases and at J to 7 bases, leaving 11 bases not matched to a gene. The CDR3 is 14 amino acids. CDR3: CASTSGTGSQEQYF. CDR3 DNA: TGTGCCAGCACCTCCGGGACAGGGAGCCAGGAGCAGTACTTC.

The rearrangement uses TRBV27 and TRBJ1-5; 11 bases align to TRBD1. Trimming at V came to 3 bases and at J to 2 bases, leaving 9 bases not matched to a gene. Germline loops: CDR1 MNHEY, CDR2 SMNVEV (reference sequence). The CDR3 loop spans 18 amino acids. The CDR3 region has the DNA TGTGCCAGCAGTTTTACGGGACAGGGGGGTGTTGGCAATCAGCCCCAGCATTTT. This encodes CASSFTGQGGVGNQPQHF.

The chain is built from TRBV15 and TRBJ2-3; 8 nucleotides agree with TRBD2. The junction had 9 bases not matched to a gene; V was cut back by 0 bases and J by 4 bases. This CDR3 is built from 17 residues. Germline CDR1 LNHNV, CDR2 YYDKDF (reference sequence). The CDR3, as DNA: TGTGCCACCAGCAGAGATGGGATTAGCGGGGTCGCAGATACGCAGTATTTT. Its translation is CATSRDGISGVADTQYF.

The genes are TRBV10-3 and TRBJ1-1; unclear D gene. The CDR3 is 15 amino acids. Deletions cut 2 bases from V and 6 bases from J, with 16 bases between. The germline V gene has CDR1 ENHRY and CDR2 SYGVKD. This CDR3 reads CAISEGEGGISEAFF. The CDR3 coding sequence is TGTGCCATCAGTGAGGGGGAGGGAGGGATCTCTGAAGCTTTCTTT.